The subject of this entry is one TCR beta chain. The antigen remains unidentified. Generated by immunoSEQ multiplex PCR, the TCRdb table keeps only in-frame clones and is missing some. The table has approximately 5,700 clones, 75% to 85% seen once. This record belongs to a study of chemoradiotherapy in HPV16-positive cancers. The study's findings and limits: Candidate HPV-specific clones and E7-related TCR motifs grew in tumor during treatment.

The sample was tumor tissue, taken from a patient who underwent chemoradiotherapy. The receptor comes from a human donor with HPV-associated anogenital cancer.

The CDR3 DNA is TGTGCCAGCAGTGAACAGGGCTCCCATCAGCCCCAGCATTTT. Residues: CASSEQGSHQPQHF. The chain carries TRBV2 and TRBJ1-5; the D gene is possibly TRBD1 (5 bases). The V end was cut by 2 bases, the J end by 5 bases, with 10 bases between. Germline V gene lookup returns CDR1 SNHLY and CDR2 FYNNEI. This CDR3 has 14 residues.